This entry features one TCR beta chain sequence. The source of the sample is a study of T cell responses to AZD1222 COVID-19 vaccine. J lost 2 bases, V lost 8 bases, and 4 bases had no gene match. From germline, CDR1 is SGHRS and CDR2 YFSETQ. The CDR3 consists of 14 residues. This table comes from immunoSEQ multiplex PCR, and its TCRdb copy is limited to in-frame clones, with some not included. The sample includes about 81,000 clones, around 90% seen only once; the top ten take 8%. The source material was peripheral blood, sampled 28 days after the second AZD1222 dose. This receptor was identified in an adult who received the AZD1222 COVID-19 vaccine. This chain joins TRBV5-1 and TRBJ1-3; 10 positions match TRBD1. CDR3 nucleotides: TGCGCCAGTACGACAGGGGGCACTGGAAACACCATATATTTT. This gives the protein CASTTGGTGNTIYF.